This TCR beta chain stems from a study of technical replicates of blood from a few donors. Sequencing used immunoSEQ multiplex PCR; TCRdb keeps in-frame clones, though not all of them. This table holds 99,000 or so clones, around 96% found once. The CDR3 is made up of 14 amino acids. V shed 3 bases and J shed 7 bases, with 13 bases lying between them. The germline gives CDR1 SSHAT, CDR2 FNYEAQ (reference sequence). The clonotype originates from a human donor in good health. The chain couples TRBV7-7 to TRBJ2-1, with D perhaps matching TRBD2 (6 bases). Sequencing was carried out using T cells isolated from PBMCs. In DNA form, the CDR3 reads TGTGCCAGCAGCTTTGGGGACTCTATAAATGAGCAGTTCTTC. Translated, it gives CASSFGDSINEQFF.